These 23 T cell receptor beta chains were all obtained from the same sample, sequenced in a study of memory CD8 T cells in hepatitis C reinfection. Time point here: peak reinfection, 3 to 8 weeks after reinfection detection. TCR sequencing was done directly ex vivo on sorted cells, without expansion in vitro. TCRdb's table, derived via immunoSEQ multiplex PCR, lists solely in-frame clones and lacks some. The data show 44,000 or so clones, around 89% seen once. Sequenced sample: naive CD8+ T cells sorted from blood. These receptors were collected from a man aged 18 to 30 with hepatitis C virus infection.

This clone has a single count. The chain uses TRBV19 and TRBJ1-4, with D possibly being TRBD1 (5 bases). V was pared by 0 bases and J by 6 bases, with 14 bases between. This CDR3 comprises 16 residues. Looked up from germline, CDR1 is LNHDA and CDR2 is SQIVND (reference sequence). The CDR3 sequence: CASSIDETGVYEKLFF. In nucleotides, the CDR3 is TGTGCCAGTAGTATAGATGAAACAGGCGTTTATGAAAAACTGTTTTTT. Supplemented by reference TRBV19 and TRBJ1-4, the full variable domain reads DGGITQSPKYLFRKEGQNVTLSCEQNLNHDAMYWYRQDPGQGLRLIYYSQIVNDFQKGDIAEGYSVSREKKESFPLTVTSAQKNPTAFYLCASSIDETGVYEKLFFGSGTQLSVL.

The rearrangement links TRBV29-1 to TRBJ1-1; TRBD1 agrees at 7 bases. Germline loops: CDR1 SQVTM, CDR2 ANQGSEA. The CDR3 length is 14 residues. V dropped 2 bases and J dropped 0; count of bases not matched to a gene: 3. CDR3 sequence (DNA): TGCAGCGTTGAAAAGGGGGCAGTGAACACTGAAGCTTTCTTT. Its protein is CSVEKGAVNTEAFF.

Here the CDR3 reads CASSAGTSDTDTQYF. The DNA for the CDR3 is TGTGCCAGCAGTGCAGGGACTAGCGACACAGATACGCAGTATTTT. V gene TRBV27 combines with J gene TRBJ2-3, with 10 nucleotides matching TRBD2. The V gene end was trimmed by 5 bases and the J gene end by 2 bases; junction bases not matched to a gene: 4. Germline CDR1 MNHEY, CDR2 SMNVEV (reference sequence). The CDR3 has 15 amino acids.

This chain links TRBV7-9 with TRBJ2-7; 13 bases align to TRBD2. CDR1 is SEHNR and CDR2 is FQNEAQ in the germline V gene (reference sequence). The CDR3 sequence is 13 residues long. Losses at the gene ends were 7 bases for V and 4 bases for J; bases not matched to a gene: 1. As DNA, the CDR3 is TGTGCCAGCATGGGACTAGCGGGATACGAGCAGTACTTC. Its translation: CASMGLAGYEQYF.

The chain employs TRBV5-5 and TRBJ2-7, with D tentatively TRBD1 (6 bases). The CDR3 sequence is 15 residues long. The ends were cut back, 0 bases at V and 4 bases at J, with 14 bases in the middle. Germline-derived CDR1 and CDR2 are SGHKS and YYEKEE (reference sequence). CDR3 DNA sequence: TGTGCCAGCAGCTTGGTTGCAGGGGCGTTTTACGAGCAGTACGTC. Translating it yields CASSLVAGAFYEQYV.

This sequence joins TRBV12-5 and TRBJ2-3, with 8 bases lining up with TRBD1. Germline V CDR1 and CDR2: LGHNT, FRNRAP. The CDR3 is 14 residues long. The trim removed 5 bases at V and 0 bases at J, leaving 1 base unmatched. This CDR3 is CASGRQGSTDTQYF. As DNA, the CDR3 is TGTGCTAGTGGTCGACAGGGGAGCACAGATACGCAGTATTTT.

CDR3 amino acids: CASTPRGLNTEAFF. CDR3 DNA: TGTGCCAGCACCCCCAGGGGCCTGAACACTGAAGCTTTCTTT. V usage is TRBV27 and J usage is TRBJ1-1; the D gene is possibly TRBD1 (6 bases). This CDR3 region has 14 residues. Germline CDR1 reads MNHEY; CDR2 reads SMNVEV (reference sequence). Trimming stripped 7 bases from V and 0 bases from J, with 12 bases between.

This CDR3 is CASSADPRGTENTGELFF. The CDR3 DNA reads TGTGCCAGCAGCGCAGACCCGAGGGGGACAGAAAACACCGGGGAGCTGTTTTTT. The J gene is TRBJ2-2, the V gene TRBV9, with 7 positions matching TRBD1. V gave up 3 bases and J gave up 2 bases; unmatched junction bases: 13. The germline V gene encodes CDR1 SGDLS and CDR2 YYNGEE. The CDR3 spans 18 residues.

The chain carries TRBV6-5 and TRBJ2-5; TRBD2 might be the D (5 bases). From germline, CDR1 is MNHEY and CDR2 SVGAGI. Between the trimmed V and J ends, which lost 9 bases and 7 bases, there was a span of 18 bases. The CDR3 consists of 13 residues. CDR3 nucleotide sequence: TGTGCCAGTAAAGGAGGAGCCTTAGGGACCCAGTACTTC. Protein: CASKGGALGTQYF.

This chain connects TRBV27 to TRBJ2-1; D perhaps matches TRBD2 (5 bases). This CDR3 spans 18 amino acids. Germline CDR1 and CDR2: MNHEY and SMNVEV (reference sequence). V lost 5 bases and J lost 3, with 23 bases in between. In nucleotides, the CDR3 is TGTGCCAGCAGTCCGCATTTTCAGGAGGCGAATTTCTACAATGAGCAGTTCTTC. Translating gives CASSPHFQEANFYNEQFF.

The rearrangement links TRBV4-1 to TRBJ2-1; D ambiguous. The CDR3 is 15 amino acids. Trimming cost V 2 bases and J 6 bases, with 14 bases left between them. CDR1 and CDR2 from the germline V gene are MGHRA and YSYEKL. The CDR3 DNA is TGCGCCAGCAGCCAAACGTCTCCTACCCGCAATGAGCAGTTCTTC. This translates into CASSQTSPTRNEQFF.

V gene TRBV27 combines with J gene TRBJ2-3; 10 bases are shared with TRBD1. The germline V gene encodes CDR1 MNHEY and CDR2 SMNVEV (reference sequence). The trim removed 6 bases at V and 4 bases at J, leaving 7 bases unmatched. This CDR3 comprises 15 residues. The CDR3 here is CASSAGTGDPDTQYF. The CDR3 bases are TGTGCCAGCAGCGCCGGGACAGGGGACCCAGATACGCAGTATTTT.

This clone was observed a single time. The chain recombines TRBV2 with TRBJ2-3; 10 bases map to TRBD2. This CDR3 has 16 residues. Trimming at V came to 7 bases and at J to 4 bases, leaving 11 bases not matched to a gene. Germline loops: CDR1 SNHLY, CDR2 FYNNEI. CDR3 sequence: CASNTGASGGADTQYF. CDR3 nucleotide sequence: TGTGCCAGCAATACCGGGGCTAGCGGGGGTGCAGATACGCAGTATTTT.

The CDR3 loop is CASSLRLAGAYEQYF. The CDR3 DNA reads TGTGCCAGCAGCTTACGACTAGCGGGAGCCTACGAGCAGTACTTC. The rearrangement joins TRBV7-8 to TRBJ2-7; 12 bases match TRBD2. The germline V gene encodes CDR1 SGHVS and CDR2 FQNEAQ. CDR3 length equals 15 residues. The ends lost 2 bases at V and 2 bases at J; junction bases unmatched: 1.

This clone appeared a few times. V usage is TRBV6-5 and J usage is TRBJ2-1, with D tentatively TRBD1 (5 bases). Germline CDR1 is MNHEY and CDR2 is SVGAGI. Trimming shortened V by 4 bases and J by 7 bases, and 17 bases separated the two germline ends. The CDR3 extends over 15 amino acids. The CDR3 coding sequence is TGTGCCAGCAGTTCCCCGGCAGGGCCTAGAAATGAGCAGTTCTTC. Translating it yields CASSSPAGPRNEQFF.

The chain is built from TRBV6-5 and TRBJ1-1, with TRBD1 matching over 8 bases. This CDR3 comprises 14 residues. Germline lookup yields CDR1 MNHEY and CDR2 SVGAGI. Losses at the gene ends were 1 base for V and 4 bases for J; bases not matched to a gene: 2. The CDR3 spells CASSYFGQGTEAFF. CDR3 nucleotides: TGTGCCAGCAGTTACTTCGGACAGGGCACTGAAGCTTTCTTT.

The chain is built from TRBV27 and TRBJ1-5; a possible D gene is TRBD1 (5 bases). There are 15 residues in the CDR3. Germline V gives CDR1 MNHEY, CDR2 SMNVEV (reference sequence). V lost 6 bases and J 0 bases, leaving 12 bases between the germline ends. This CDR3 reads CASRADTDSNQPQHF. The CDR3 DNA is TGTGCCAGCAGGGCGGACACGGATAGCAATCAGCCCCAGCATTTT.

The chain uses TRBV7-9 and TRBJ2-7; D is unresolved. V lost 1 base and J lost 2, with 6 bases in between. This CDR3 is built from 13 residues. Germline-derived CDR1 and CDR2 are SEHNR and FQNEAQ (reference sequence). CDR3 in amino acids: CASSLGEAYEQYF. CDR3 DNA: TGTGCCAGCAGCTTAGGTGAGGCCTACGAGCAGTACTTC.

The J gene is TRBJ2-5, the V gene TRBV19; TRBD2 aligns across 11 bases. V lost 5 bases, J lost 5 bases, and 10 bases stayed unmatched. The germline gives CDR1 LNHDA, CDR2 SQIVND (reference sequence). There are 16 residues in the CDR3. CDR3 nucleotide sequence: TGTGCCAGTAGTGAAACTAGCGGGAGCGGTGGGGAGACCCAGTACTTC. It yields the protein CASSETSGSGGETQYF.

The DNA for the CDR3 is TGTGCCAGCAGTGATCCGTGGGGGGAGAACACCGGGGAGCTGTTTTTT. Translated: CASSDPWGENTGELFF. The gene calls are TRBV28 and TRBJ2-2; weak D call: TRBD2 (6 bases). The CDR3 totals 16 residues. V was shortened by 5 bases and J by 1 base, with 14 bases between the two germline ends. Germline loops: CDR1 MDHEN, CDR2 SYDVKM.

The chain combines TRBV11-2 with TRBJ2-7; the D gene is possibly TRBD1 (5 bases). CDR1 is SGHAT and CDR2 is FQNNGV in the germline V gene. There are 15 residues in the CDR3. The V gene lost 4 bases and the J gene lost 0 bases, with 13 bases spanning the gap. The CDR3 loop reads CASSYHDSPSYEQYF. CDR3 sequence (DNA): TGTGCCAGCAGCTATCATGACAGTCCCTCCTACGAGCAGTACTTC.

The chain combines TRBV2 with TRBJ1-5; 8 bases match TRBD1. This CDR3 has 15 amino acids. V lost 7 bases, J lost 1 base, and 6 bases stayed unmatched. Germline V gives CDR1 SNHLY, CDR2 FYNNEI. The CDR3 DNA follows: TGTGCCAGCACGGCAGGACAGGGAAGCAATCAGCCCCAGCATTTT. Its translation is CASTAGQGSNQPQHF.

V and J are TRBV18 and TRBJ2-5; tentative D call: TRBD1 (5 bases). The CDR3 has 15 amino acids. V lost 3 bases and J lost 0, with 11 bases in between. Germline lookup yields CDR1 KGHSH and CDR2 LQKENI. CDR3: CASSPQDTNQETQYF. In DNA, the CDR3 is TGTGCCAGCTCACCCCAGGACACGAACCAAGAGACCCAGTACTTC.